This TCR beta chain stems from a study of CD8 T cells in ankylosing spondylitis. Overall study findings and caveats: Prior literature has documented some motif variants in synovial fluid and blood from reactive arthritis. Relatively rare in peripheral blood, disease-linked clones were also CD8+.

Details on this clonotype: Its antigen remains unknown.

TCRdb processed the 5' RACE reads anew with MiXCR; each CDR3 protein has one entry. Of about 280,000 distinct CDR3 sequences detected, about 19% appear once; the ten largest clones hold roughly 7.4%. Sequenced material: blood, either unsorted or a sorted T cell fraction (not recorded which). The TCR sequence derives from a male donor with ankylosing spondylitis or in good health (not recorded which).

The CDR3 DNA is TGCGCCAGCAGCCACTTACAGGGAAACACCATATATTTT. Its translation: CASSHLQGNTIYF. The rearrangement uses TRBV4-1 and TRBJ1-3; D ambiguous. The ends were cut back, 3 bases at V and 4 bases at J, with 7 bases in the middle. The CDR3 sequence is 13 residues long. Germline assignment: CDR1 MGHRA and CDR2 YSYEKL.